This TCR beta chain is from a study of blood T cell repertoires in COVID-19. Study in general: The United States, Italy and Spain supplied acute and convalescent COVID-19 samples. PBMCs, B-cell-depleted T cells, or T cells provided the cDNA or gDNA that made up the material.

Cohort placement rested on clinical history that participants reported themselves. Symptom resolution, clearance, or two negative PCRs marked donors in Cohort 3 as recovered. Germline lookup yields CDR1 SGHRS and CDR2 YFSETQ. This CDR3 comprises 16 residues. With V trimmed by 7 bases and J by 1 base, 7 bases remained unmatched. The protocol was immunoSEQ multiplex PCR, while the TCRdb copy is restricted to in-frame clones and leaves out a portion. The sample comprises 190,000 or so clones, 75% to 85% of which are singletons, and around 9% rests with the top ten. This TCR was sampled from a man aged 35 to 55 who had recovered from COVID-19. The specimen was PBMCs or T cells enriched from blood (not recorded which). The gene calls are TRBV5-1 and TRBJ2-3; 12 nucleotides line up with TRBD2. The CDR3, as DNA: TGCGCCAGCCGGACTAGCGGGGACGTTGGCACAGATACGCAGTATTTT. It specifies CASRTSGDVGTDTQYF.